The TCR beta chain under discussion was sequenced for a study of T cell responses to AZD1222 COVID-19 vaccine. About the research overall: Whether given at about 4 or about 12 weeks, second doses were pooled.

Study-level results: The repertoires were collected only after the peak T cell response. Clonal diversity may have been underestimated, and the donors were mostly white British, with more females than males.

Data came from immunoSEQ multiplex PCR; TCRdb stores just in-frame clones and leaves some out. The table lists around 150,000 clones, 94% of them singletons, with 1.3% in the top ten. V was pared by 9 bases and J by 5 bases, with 7 bases of the junction left unmatched. CDR3 length: 13 residues. Per germline, CDR1 MNHEY and CDR2 SVGAGI. As concerns this clone: No antigen is known for it.

The chain recombines TRBV6-5 with TRBJ1-2; 9 positions agree with TRBD1. The source was peripheral blood, collected on day 0 of AZD1222 vaccination. This receptor was obtained from an adult in good health. This chain's CDR3 is CARQGALEYGYTF. The CDR3 region has the DNA TGTGCCAGACAGGGGGCCTTAGAGTATGGCTACACCTTC.